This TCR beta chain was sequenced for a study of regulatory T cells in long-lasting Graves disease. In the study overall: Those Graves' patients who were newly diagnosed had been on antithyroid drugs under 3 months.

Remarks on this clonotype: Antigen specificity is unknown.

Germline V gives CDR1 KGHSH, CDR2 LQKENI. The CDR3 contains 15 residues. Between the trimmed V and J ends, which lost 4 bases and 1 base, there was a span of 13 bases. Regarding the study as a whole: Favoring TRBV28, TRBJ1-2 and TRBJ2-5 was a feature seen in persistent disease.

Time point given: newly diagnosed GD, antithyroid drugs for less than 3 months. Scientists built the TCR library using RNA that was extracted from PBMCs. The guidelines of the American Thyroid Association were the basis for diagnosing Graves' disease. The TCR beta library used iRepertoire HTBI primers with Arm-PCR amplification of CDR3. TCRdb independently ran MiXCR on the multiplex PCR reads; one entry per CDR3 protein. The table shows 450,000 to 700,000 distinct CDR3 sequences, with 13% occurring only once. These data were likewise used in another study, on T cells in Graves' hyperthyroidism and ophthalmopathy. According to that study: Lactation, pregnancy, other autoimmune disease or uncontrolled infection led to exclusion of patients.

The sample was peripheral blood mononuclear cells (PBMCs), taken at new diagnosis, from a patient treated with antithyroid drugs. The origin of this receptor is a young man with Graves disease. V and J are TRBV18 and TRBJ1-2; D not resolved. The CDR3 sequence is CASSLLGQDNYGYTF. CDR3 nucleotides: TGTGCCAGCTCACTTTTGGGTCAGGATAACTATGGCTACACCTTC.